What follows are 26 T cell receptor beta chains derived from one specimen sequenced in a study of shared clonotypes between healthy human individuals. Naive CD8 cells, CD45RO-negative and positively selected for CCR7, excluded terminally differentiated effector memory CD45RA+ cells. Sequencing used immunoSEQ multiplex PCR; TCRdb keeps in-frame clones, though not all of them. This sample yields more than 2 million clones, of which about 94% are seen a single time; roughly 1.7% belongs to the top ten. Material: naive CD8+ T cells from PBMCs. The receptors stem from a man younger than 30 in good health. Some clones in this sample may be carry-over from other donors' samples.

The rearrangement joins TRBV9 to TRBJ2-2, with D unresolved. Looked up from germline, CDR1 is SGDLS and CDR2 is YYNGEE. The CDR3 runs to 12 residues. V was shortened by 4 bases and J by 6 bases, with 7 bases between the two germline ends. This CDR3 reads CASSPPPGELFF. The CDR3 DNA reads TGTGCCAGCAGCCCGCCCCCCGGGGAGCTGTTTTTT.

V is TRBV5-4 and J is TRBJ2-1; 8 bases fit TRBD2. With 1 base clipped from V and 8 bases from J, the junction kept 11 bases outside the gene matches. The V gene's germline CDR1 is SGHNT and CDR2 YYREEE (reference sequence). The CDR3 is made up of 16 amino acids. Here the CDR3 DNA reads TGTGCCAGCAGCTTGAAGCGGGAGAAGTTTAGATATGAGCAGTTCTTC. Translated, it gives CASSLKREKFRYEQFF.

V gene TRBV5-1 combines with J gene TRBJ2-3, with 7 bases matching TRBD1. This CDR3 is 17 amino acids long. Germline-derived CDR1 and CDR2 are SGHRS and YFSETQ. The V gene end was trimmed by 5 bases and the J gene end by 2 bases; junction bases not matched to a gene: 14. The CDR3 coding sequence is TGCGCCAGCAGTTACACAGGGGTCCTGGAAAACACAGATACGCAGTATTTT. It encodes CASSYTGVLENTDTQYF.

The rearrangement links TRBV7-3 to TRBJ2-5; 12 nucleotides align to TRBD2. After removal of 2 bases from V and 2 bases from J, the junction contained 0 bases not matched to a gene. The CDR3 has 15 amino acids. CDR1 and CDR2 from the germline V gene are SGHTA and FQGTGA. The CDR3 sequence: CASSLLAGGQETQYF. The CDR3 DNA reads TGTGCCAGCAGCTTACTAGCGGGAGGGCAAGAGACCCAGTACTTC.

A note on this clone: This specimen includes other DNA sequences encoding the same CDR3. The V and J genes are TRBV29-1 and TRBJ1-2, with D possibly being TRBD1 (5 bases). Per the germline V gene, CDR1 is SQVTM and CDR2 is ANQGSEA. Trimming removed 7 bases from V and 8 bases from J, with 17 bases in between. CDR3 length equals 12 residues. The CDR3 DNA reads TGCAGCGCCCCCGGGCAGGGCGGGGGCTACACCTTC. Protein product: CSAPGQGGGYTF.

This chain uses TRBV30 with TRBJ1-1; D is uncertain. V lost 3 bases, J lost 6 bases, and 8 bases lay in between. Germline V gene data show CDR1 as GTSNPN and CDR2 as SVGIG (reference sequence). The CDR3 has 11 amino acids. The CDR3 sequence is CAWRGSSEAFF. The CDR3 bases are TGTGCCTGGAGAGGGAGTTCTGAAGCTTTCTTT.

To note about this clone: This sample also contains other DNA sequences that code for the same CDR3. The chain combines TRBV28 with TRBJ2-2, with TRBD1 as a possible D gene (6 bases). This CDR3 comprises 15 residues. Germline CDR1 MDHEN, CDR2 SYDVKM. V lost 3 bases to trimming and J lost 0 bases, with 8 bases between them. In nucleotides, the CDR3 is TGTGCCAGCAGTTTGGGGACAACGAACACCGGGGAGCTGTTTTTT. This encodes CASSLGTTNTGELFF.

V usage is TRBV7-9 and J usage is TRBJ1-2; D not resolved. The germline CDR1 and CDR2 sequences are SEHNR and FQNEAQ (reference sequence). V shed 5 bases and J shed 2 bases, with 9 bases lying between them. This CDR3 is 13 amino acids long. The DNA of the CDR3 is TGTGCCAGCAGCAGGGCACAGAACTATGGCTACACCTTC. It codes for CASSRAQNYGYTF.

The CDR3 region is CASSYRGLVYGYTF. CDR3 nucleotides: TGTGCCAGCAGTTACAGGGGACTCGTCTATGGCTACACCTTC. The V gene is TRBV28, the J gene TRBJ1-2; 7 bases map to TRBD1. Germline CDR1 and CDR2: MDHEN and SYDVKM. CDR3 size: 14 residues. Trimming cost V 4 bases and J 4 bases; bases outside gene matches: 6.

The chain joins TRBV11-2 to TRBJ1-1; TRBD1 is a possible D gene (6 bases). The germline gives CDR1 SGHAT, CDR2 FQNNGV. CDR3 length: 16 amino acids. Between the trimmed V and J ends, which lost 5 bases and 5 bases, there was a span of 21 bases. The CDR3 protein is CASSPSRHRGGTEAFF. The CDR3 DNA is TGTGCCAGCAGCCCATCGCGACACAGAGGGGGAACTGAAGCTTTCTTT.

The CDR3 protein is CASSLSGDPTDTQYF. The CDR3 DNA reads TGTGCCAGCAGCTTAAGCGGAGACCCCACAGATACGCAGTATTTT. This chain connects TRBV7-9 to TRBJ2-3, with D maybe TRBD2 (5 bases). The germline V gene has CDR1 SEHNR and CDR2 FQNEAQ (reference sequence). The V and J ends lost 2 bases and 2 bases respectively, with 11 bases between them. The CDR3 is 15 residues long.

The chain joins TRBV11-1 to TRBJ1-1; D uncertain. Per germline, CDR1 SGHAT and CDR2 FQDESV (reference sequence). The CDR3 runs 13 residues. V shed 3 bases and J shed 0 bases, with 5 bases lying between them. The CDR3 DNA is TGTGCCAGCAGCTTCCATTTGAACACTGAAGCTTTCTTT. Its protein product is CASSFHLNTEAFF.

This sequence joins TRBV6-6 and TRBJ2-1; D gene unclear. CDR1 MNHNY and CDR2 SVGAGI come from the germline V gene (reference sequence). The CDR3 is made up of 15 amino acids. Trimming cost V 7 bases and J 0 bases, with 13 bases left between them. Here the CDR3 DNA reads TGTGCCAGCATCCTACGGCCTATCTCCTACAATGAGCAGTTCTTC. The encoded protein is CASILRPISYNEQFF.

This clone was recorded once. This same CDR3 is encoded by further DNA sequences in the sample. The J gene is TRBJ2-1, the V gene TRBV11-2, with 12 positions matching TRBD2. The CDR3 is 19 amino acids. Trimming took 0 bases from V and 5 from J; bases not matched to a gene: 11. The germline V gene encodes CDR1 SGHAT and CDR2 FQNNGV. The CDR3 sequence: CASSLDLVTGLAGHNEQFF. CDR3 in DNA: TGTGCCAGCAGCTTAGATCTCGTTACGGGACTAGCGGGCCACAATGAGCAGTTCTTC.

The chain employs TRBV6-6 and TRBJ2-7; D might be TRBD1 (6 bases). CDR3 length equals 14 residues. From germline, CDR1 is MNHNY and CDR2 SVGAGI (reference sequence). Trimming cost V 5 bases and J 5 bases, with 16 bases left between them. The CDR3 DNA reads TGTGCCAGCAGTGACCGGGACACCTTGAACGAGCAGTACTTC. It yields the protein CASSDRDTLNEQYF.

The chain joins TRBV10-3 to TRBJ1-2, with 10 bases matching TRBD1. J lost 6 bases, V lost 7 bases, and 2 bases had no gene match. The germline V gene has CDR1 ENHRY and CDR2 SYGVKD. The CDR3 is made up of 12 amino acids. The CDR3 protein is CAITGQGDGYTF. The CDR3 nucleotides read TGTGCCATCACTGGACAGGGGGATGGCTACACCTTC.

The rearrangement links TRBV10-2 to TRBJ2-2; tentatively, D is TRBD2 (5 bases). Germline CDR1 WSHSY, CDR2 SAAADI. The V gene lost 8 bases and the J gene lost 4 bases, with 14 bases spanning the gap. The CDR3 sequence is 14 residues long. The CDR3 bases are TGCGCCAGCCACGAGAGACTACCCACCGGGGAGCTGTTTTTT. Its translation: CASHERLPTGELFF.

The chain links TRBV6-5 to TRBJ1-1; 9 nucleotides line up with TRBD1. The CDR3 runs to 15 residues. V lost 7 bases to trimming and J lost 1 base; unmatched junction nucleotides: 7. CDR1 is MNHEY, CDR2 SVGAGI, per germline. CDR3 sequence reads: CASTADRGGNTEAFF. CDR3 sequence (DNA): TGTGCCAGCACCGCCGACAGGGGGGGGAACACTGAAGCTTTCTTT.

This chain uses TRBV6-1 with TRBJ2-7, with TRBD2 as a possible D gene (6 bases). This CDR3 spans 11 amino acids. V was shortened by 8 bases and J by 3 bases, with 8 bases between the two germline ends. Germline values: CDR1 MNHNS, CDR2 SASEGT. CDR3 DNA: TGTGCCAGCCACGGGGGCTACGAGCAGTACTTC. Translating gives CASHGGYEQYF.

The chain uses TRBV18 and TRBJ2-7; D is perhaps TRBD1 (6 bases). The V and J ends lost 0 bases and 4 bases respectively, with 13 bases between them. CDR1 is KGHSH, CDR2 LQKENI, per germline. This CDR3 has 15 amino acids. The CDR3 sequence: CASSPPIRGPYEQYF. The CDR3 region has the DNA TGTGCCAGCTCACCACCGATCAGGGGACCATACGAGCAGTACTTC.

The genes are TRBV5-4 and TRBJ2-7; 7 bases are a match to TRBD2. The CDR3 contains 15 residues. Germline V gene data show CDR1 as SGHNT and CDR2 as YYREEE (reference sequence). With 0 bases clipped from V and 0 bases from J, the junction kept 3 bases outside the gene matches. CDR3 bases: TGTGCCAGCAGCTTGGTGGGGGGGAACTCCTACGAGCAGTACTTC. It specifies CASSLVGGNSYEQYF. The complete variable domain, with remaining parts taken from reference TRBV5-4 and TRBJ2-7, reads ETGVTQSPTHLIKTRGQQVTLRCSSQSGHNTVSWYQQALGQGPQFIFQYYREEENGRGNFPPRFSGLQFPNYSSELNVNALELDDSALYLCASSLVGGNSYEQYFGPGTRLTVT.

This clone was recorded only once. Other DNA sequences in this sample translate to the same CDR3. The chain uses TRBV5-4 and TRBJ2-3; no clear D gene. Looked up from germline, CDR1 is SGHNT and CDR2 is YYREEE (reference sequence). V was trimmed by 3 bases and J by 6 bases, leaving 8 bases between them. There are 12 residues in the CDR3. The CDR3 loop is CASSWGTDTQYF. The DNA for the CDR3 is TGTGCCAGCAGCTGGGGAACCGATACGCAGTATTTT. Together with reference TRBV5-4 and TRBJ2-3, the CDR3 gives the full variable domain: ETGVTQSPTHLIKTRGQQVTLRCSSQSGHNTVSWYQQALGQGPQFIFQYYREEENGRGNFPPRFSGLQFPNYSSELNVNALELDDSALYLCASSWGTDTQYFGPGTRLTVL.

V usage is TRBV4-2 and J usage is TRBJ1-2, with D unresolved. The CDR3 is made up of 16 amino acids. Trimming stripped 2 bases from V and 0 bases from J, with 13 bases between. From germline, CDR1 is LGHNA and CDR2 YNFKEQ. The chain's CDR3 is CASSQPYQEANYGYTF. CDR3 nucleotides: TGTGCCAGCAGCCAACCGTATCAGGAAGCTAACTATGGCTACACCTTC.

The chain is built from TRBV5-5 and TRBJ2-7; perhaps TRBD1 as D (6 bases). CDR3 length equals 14 residues. Deletions cut 4 bases from V and 3 bases from J, with 14 bases between. Looked up from germline, CDR1 is SGHKS and CDR2 is YYEKEE (reference sequence). The CDR3 DNA is TGTGCCAGCAGCCCTTCGGGACACCACTACGAGCAGTACTTC. It yields the protein CASSPSGHHYEQYF.

A single count supports this clone. V usage is TRBV9 and J usage is TRBJ2-7; the match to TRBD2 covers 13 bases. The CDR3 length is 15 residues. The ends lost 3 bases at V and 4 bases at J; junction bases unmatched: 4. The germline CDR1 and CDR2 sequences are SGDLS and YYNGEE. CDR3 bases: TGTGCCAGCAGCGCAGGACTAGCGGGAGAGTACGAGCAGTACTTC. This translates into CASSAGLAGEYEQYF.

The V gene is TRBV7-6, the J gene TRBJ1-5; no reliable D call. V lost 4 bases to trimming and J lost 1 base, with 14 bases between them. In germline, CDR1 is SGHVS, CDR2 FNYEAQ. This CDR3 has 16 residues. The CDR3 region has the DNA TGTGCCAGCAGCTCATTATCGGCAGAAAGCAATCAGCCCCAGCATTTT. Its translation is CASSSLSAESNQPQHF.